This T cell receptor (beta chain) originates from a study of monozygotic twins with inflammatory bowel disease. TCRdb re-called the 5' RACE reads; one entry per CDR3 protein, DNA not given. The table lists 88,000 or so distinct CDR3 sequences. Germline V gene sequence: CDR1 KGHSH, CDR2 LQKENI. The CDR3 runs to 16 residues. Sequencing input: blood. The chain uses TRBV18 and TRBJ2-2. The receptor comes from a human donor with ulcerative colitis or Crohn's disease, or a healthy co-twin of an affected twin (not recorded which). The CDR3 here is CASSPLPQSNTGELFF.